This TCR beta chain derives from a study of tissue T cells after allogeneic stem cell transplantation. The sample holds a few counts of this clone. Its antigen is still unknown. Gene names are mouse gene names. The CDR3 goes on 1 residue after the read ends, and that part is filled in from the germline J gene. Whole-study results and caveats: Sampling depth was limited, and the cohort was small and clinically varied. Anatomically similar tissues had similar TCR repertoires within each patient.

TCRbeta CDR3 was sequenced at survey depth with template counts. TCRdb's table, derived via immunoSEQ multiplex PCR, lists solely in-frame clones and lacks some. The sample yields 7,500 to 9,000 clones, around 33% seen once. Time point in this sample: mouse harvest day 14 after allogeneic transplant. Tail vein injection delivered 10^7 T-cell-depleted bone marrow cells and 10^6 splenic CD5+ T cells. This mouse GVHD model was MHC-mismatched B6 to BALB/c, profiled day 7 or 14. The CDR3 extends over 14 amino acids. The V and J ends lost 2 bases and 4 bases, in that order; junction bases with no gene match: 3.

The sequenced material came from skin. J is TRBJ2-7 and V is TRBV21, with 9 bases aligning to TRBD2. TRBV21 is classed as an ORF, of uncertain function. The sequence derives from a female BALB/c mouse given C57BL/6 T cells with graft-versus-host disease after an allogeneic hematopoietic cell transplant. CDR3 in amino acids: CASSQRTGVYEQYF. The covered CDR3 bases are TGTGCTAGCAGTCAAAGGACTGGGGTATATGAACAGTAC.